The next 7 T cell receptor beta chains were all read from a single sample in a study of T-cell reconstitution after alpha-beta-depleted transplantation in children (dated by TCRdb to about 2016). Per the publication, the treatment or condition label means: allogeneic hematopoietic cell transplantation with graft depleted of TCRalphabeta T cells and CD19 B cells. Library preparation employed PCR. Data came from an Illumina HiSeq 2500. TCR libraries were prepared with molecular barcoding, using unique molecular identifiers to normalize TCRbeta repertoire quantification. In-frame beta chains were kept once TCRdb had trimmed the public reads at Q25 with fastp and called clones with MiXCR. CDR3 protein duplicates are merged, each entry listing the most common genes and DNA. This sample gives fewer than 1 million distinct CDR3 sequences in total; 16% of them show up just once. The leading ten clones occupy approximately 5% of the sample.

The specimen comprised PBMCs, mostly from graft donor cells, sampled 360 days after TCRalphabeta/CD19-depleted stem cell transplant. The source is a male patient aged 5 to 17 who had a stem cell transplant for acute lymphoblastic leukemia, so the T cells may come from the graft donor.

J is TRBJ2-2 and V is TRBV5-1; D is possibly TRBD2 (6 bases). This CDR3 is 17 amino acids long. The V end was cut by 4 bases, the J end by 5 bases, with 21 bases between. CDR1 SGHRS and CDR2 YFSETQ come from the germline V gene. CDR3 protein: CASSPELAAFVTGELFF. The CDR3 coding sequence is TGCGCCAGCAGCCCGGAACTAGCAGCCTTTGTGACCGGGGAGCTGTTTTTT.

The chain recombines TRBV5-1 with TRBJ2-1, with 8 bases matching TRBD2. The CDR3 has 13 amino acids. J lost 13 bases, V lost 0 bases, and 6 bases had no gene match. Germline V gene lookup returns CDR1 SGHRS and CDR2 YFSETQ. The CDR3 protein is CASSLETGTRQFF. The CDR3, as DNA: TGCGCCAGCAGCTTGGAAACCGGGACTAGACAGTTCTTC.

Concerning this clonotype: One end of the junction is discordant with germline, which a read error may explain. The CDR3 is CCAFNPGRGGGSDTQYF. The CDR3 DNA sequence: TGCTGTGCCTTTAACCCAGGGCGGGGGGGCGGCTCAGATACGCAGTATTTT. This chain links TRBV20-1 with TRBJ2-3; 9 bases are shared with TRBD2. Looked up from germline, CDR1 is DFQATT and CDR2 is SNEGSKA (reference sequence). This CDR3 contains 17 residues.

The chain carries TRBV15 and TRBJ2-1; 7 bases line up with TRBD2. J lost 5 bases, V lost 0 bases, and 10 bases had no gene match. Germline V gene sequence: CDR1 LNHNV, CDR2 YYDKDF (reference sequence). The CDR3 totals 17 residues. The CDR3: CATSRESSGSSDNEQFF. CDR3 nucleotides: TGTGCCACCAGCAGAGAAAGTAGCGGGTCCTCAGACAATGAGCAGTTCTTC.

V is TRBV24-1 and J is TRBJ2-1; 14 positions match TRBD2. The CDR3 runs to 20 residues. CDR1 KGHDR and CDR2 SFDVKD come from the germline V gene. With 2 bases clipped from V and 5 bases from J, the junction kept 13 bases outside the gene matches. In nucleotides, the CDR3 is TGTGCCACCAGTGATTCCCGTGGGACTAGCGGGAGTCTTGGGCACAATGAGCAGTTCTTC. This codes for CATSDSRGTSGSLGHNEQFF.

This clonotype was seen a handful of times. V usage is TRBV11-2 and J usage is TRBJ2-6, with D unresolved. The CDR3 has 19 amino acids. Germline V CDR1 and CDR2: SGHAT, FQNNGV. Trimming left V 1 base short and J 0 bases short, with 16 bases between. The chain's CDR3 is CASSLGPRSSYSGANVLTF. The CDR3, as DNA: TGTGCCAGCAGCTTAGGTCCTAGATCATCCTACTCTGGGGCCAACGTCCTGACTTTC.

This clonotype showed up just a few times. J is TRBJ2-7 and V is TRBV7-6; 8 bases fit TRBD1. This CDR3 is 14 amino acids long. Germline V lookup: CDR1 SGHVS, CDR2 FNYEAQ. Trimming cost V 6 bases and J 6 bases; bases outside gene matches: 10. The CDR3 DNA sequence: TGTGCCAGCAGTAGTCCCGGACAGGGCGGCGAGCAGTACTTC. It translates to CASSSPGQGGEQYF.